The 8 T cell receptor beta chains below were found in one sample sequenced in a study of CD8 T cells in Susac syndrome. An input of about 0.5 to 1 ug of RNA was subjected to reverse transcription using random hexamers. TCRdb fed the immunoSEQ multiplex PCR reads into MiXCR, producing one record per CDR3 protein. The table includes tens of thousands of distinct CDR3 sequences, around nine tenths detected once. The sequenced sample was CD8+ T cells from PBMCs. These receptors were taken from a human donor in good health.

This chain joins TRBV4-1 and TRBJ2-2; either TRBD1 or TRBD2 may supply D (5 bases each). Germline V gene lookup returns CDR1 MGHRA and CDR2 YSYEKL. CDR3 size: 15 residues. V was clipped by 0 bases and J by 5 bases, with 10 bases between them. The chain's CDR3 is CASSQEPGRTGELFF. As DNA, the CDR3 is TGCGCCAGCAGCCAAGAACCGGGGCGGACCGGGGAGCTGTTTTTT.

The chain uses TRBV7-9 and TRBJ1-3; TRBD1 is a possible D gene (5 bases). V was trimmed by 2 bases and J by 6 bases, leaving 14 bases between them. The germline V gene encodes CDR1 SEHNR and CDR2 FQNEAQ (reference sequence). The CDR3 sequence is 15 residues long. The CDR3 reads CASSLQGNLENTIYF. The CDR3 DNA follows: TGTGCCAGCAGCTTACAGGGCAATTTGGAAAACACCATATATTTT. The full variable domain, with the rest looked up from reference TRBV7-9 and TRBJ1-3, is DTGVSQNPRHKITKRGQNVTFRCDPISEHNRLYWYRQTLGQGPEFLTYFQNEAQLEKSRLLSDRFSAERPKGSFSTLEIQRTEQGDSAMYLCASSLQGNLENTIYFGEGSWLTVV.

The CDR3 bases are TGTGCCAGCAGCTTAATCCGCAGGGGGAAGGCCGGGGAGCTGTTTTTT. Translation gives CASSLIRRGKAGELFF. The V call is TRBV7-3, the J call TRBJ2-2, with 7 nucleotides matching TRBD1. Germline V lookup: CDR1 SGHTA, CDR2 FQGTGA. The ends lost 1 base at V and 6 bases at J; junction bases unmatched: 8. CDR3 size: 16 residues.

This chain links TRBV12-3 or TRBV12-4 with TRBJ2-5; a weak D match, TRBD2 (6 bases). This CDR3 region has 13 residues. Trimming stripped 2 bases from V and 5 bases from J, with 9 bases between. The CDR3 DNA reads as TGTGCCAGCAGTTTATATCGGGGGGAGACCCAGTACTTC. It codes for CASSLYRGETQYF.

This chain joins TRBV27 and TRBJ2-7; a weak D match, TRBD2 (5 bases). CDR3 size: 16 residues. CDR1 MNHEY and CDR2 SMNVEV come from the germline V gene (reference sequence). V was cut by 3 bases and J by 2 bases, with 17 bases left in between. The CDR3 loop is CASSFQPGSVPYEQYF. CDR3 in DNA: TGTGCCAGCAGTTTCCAACCGGGTAGCGTTCCCTACGAGCAGTACTTC.

The rearrangement uses TRBV7-9 and TRBJ1-4; no clear D gene. Trimming removed 5 bases at V and 0 bases at J, with 7 bases between. Germline V CDR1 and CDR2: SEHNR, FQNEAQ (reference sequence). CDR3 length equals 14 residues. The CDR3 DNA reads TGTGCCAGCAGCATGACCTCAACTAATGAAAAACTGTTTTTT. This encodes CASSMTSTNEKLFF.

The V call is TRBV6-2 or TRBV6-3, the J call TRBJ2-1; 10 nucleotides align to TRBD2. Trimming at V came to 2 bases and at J to 4 bases, leaving 5 bases not matched to a gene. Germline values: CDR1 MNHEY, CDR2 SVGEGT. The CDR3 totals 16 residues. The CDR3 region has the DNA TGTGCCAGCAGTTACGATCCTAGCGGGGGATACAATGAGCAGTTCTTC. Translating gives CASSYDPSGGYNEQFF.

The chain recombines TRBV6-1 with TRBJ2-5; the D is unclear. Per the germline V gene, CDR1 is MNHNS and CDR2 is SASEGT. CDR3 length: 17 residues. Deletions cut 4 bases from V and 6 bases from J, with 24 bases between. The CDR3 sequence: CASSASPGSELPKTQYF. CDR3 bases: TGTGCCAGCAGTGCTTCCCCGGGCTCCGAACTTCCGAAGACCCAGTACTTC.